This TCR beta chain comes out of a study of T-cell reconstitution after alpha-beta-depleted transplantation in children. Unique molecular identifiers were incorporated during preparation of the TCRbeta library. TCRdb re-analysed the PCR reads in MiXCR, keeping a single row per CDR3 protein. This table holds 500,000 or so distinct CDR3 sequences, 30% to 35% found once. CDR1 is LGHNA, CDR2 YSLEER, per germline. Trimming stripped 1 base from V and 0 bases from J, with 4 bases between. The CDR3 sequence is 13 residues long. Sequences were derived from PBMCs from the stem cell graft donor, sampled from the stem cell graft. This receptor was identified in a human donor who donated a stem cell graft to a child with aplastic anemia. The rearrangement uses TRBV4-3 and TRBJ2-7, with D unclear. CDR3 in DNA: TGCGCCAGCAGCCAAGGTCACTCCTACGAGCAGTACTTC. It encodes CASSQGHSYEQYF.